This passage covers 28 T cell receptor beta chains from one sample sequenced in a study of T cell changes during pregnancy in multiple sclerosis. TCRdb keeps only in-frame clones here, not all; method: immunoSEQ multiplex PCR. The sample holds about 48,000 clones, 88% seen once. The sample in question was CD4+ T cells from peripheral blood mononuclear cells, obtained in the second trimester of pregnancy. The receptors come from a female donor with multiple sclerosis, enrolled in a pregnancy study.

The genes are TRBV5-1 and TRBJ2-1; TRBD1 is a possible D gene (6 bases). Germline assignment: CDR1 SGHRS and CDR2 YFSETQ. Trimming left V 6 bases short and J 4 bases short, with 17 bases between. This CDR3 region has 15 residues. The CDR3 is CASTQSGEYYNEQFF. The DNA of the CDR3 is TGCGCCAGCACCCAATCAGGGGAGTATTACAATGAGCAGTTCTTC.

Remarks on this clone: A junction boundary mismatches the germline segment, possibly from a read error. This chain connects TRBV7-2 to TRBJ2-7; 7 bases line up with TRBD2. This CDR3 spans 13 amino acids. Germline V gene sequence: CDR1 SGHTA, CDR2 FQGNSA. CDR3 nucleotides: TGTGCCAGCACCTTAAGTGGGAGGGGCGAGCAGTACTTC. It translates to CASTLSGRGEQYF.

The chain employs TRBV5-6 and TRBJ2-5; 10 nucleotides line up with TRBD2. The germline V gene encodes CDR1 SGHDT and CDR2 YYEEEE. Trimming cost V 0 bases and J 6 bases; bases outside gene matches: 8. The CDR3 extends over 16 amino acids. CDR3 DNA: TGTGCCAGCAGCTTGGTTCTAGCGGGAGTAGGAAAGACCCAGTACTTC. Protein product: CASSLVLAGVGKTQYF.

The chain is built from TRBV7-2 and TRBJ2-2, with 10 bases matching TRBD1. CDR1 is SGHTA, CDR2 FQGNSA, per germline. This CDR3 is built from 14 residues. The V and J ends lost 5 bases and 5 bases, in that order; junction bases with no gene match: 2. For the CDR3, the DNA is TGTGCCAGCAGCATGGGACAGGGGACCGGGGAGCTGTTTTTT. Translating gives CASSMGQGTGELFF.

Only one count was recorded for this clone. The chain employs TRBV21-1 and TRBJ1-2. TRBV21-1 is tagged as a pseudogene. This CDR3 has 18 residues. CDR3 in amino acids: CASRLGGGAAGLFVGYTF. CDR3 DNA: TGTGCCAGCAGACTCGGGGGAGGGGCGGCCGGACTATTTGTTGGCTACACCTTC.

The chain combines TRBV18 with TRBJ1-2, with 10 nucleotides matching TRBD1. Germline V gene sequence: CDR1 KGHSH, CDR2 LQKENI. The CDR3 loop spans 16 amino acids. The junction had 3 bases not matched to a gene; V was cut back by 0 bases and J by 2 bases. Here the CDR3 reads CASSPPKGQGNYGYTF. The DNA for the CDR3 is TGTGCCAGCTCACCACCCAAGGGACAGGGGAACTATGGCTACACCTTC.

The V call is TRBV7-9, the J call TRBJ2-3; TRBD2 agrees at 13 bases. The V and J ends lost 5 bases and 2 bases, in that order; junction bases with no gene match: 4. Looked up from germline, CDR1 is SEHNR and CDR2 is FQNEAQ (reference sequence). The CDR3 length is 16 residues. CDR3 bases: TGTGCCAGCAGCAAGGGGACTAGCGGGAACACAGATACGCAGTATTTT. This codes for CASSKGTSGNTDTQYF.

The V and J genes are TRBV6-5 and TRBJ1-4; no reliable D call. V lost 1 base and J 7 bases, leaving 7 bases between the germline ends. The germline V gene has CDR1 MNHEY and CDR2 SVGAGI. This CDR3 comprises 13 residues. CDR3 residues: CASSYFGGEKLFF. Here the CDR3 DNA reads TGTGCCAGCAGTTACTTCGGCGGTGAAAAACTGTTTTTT.

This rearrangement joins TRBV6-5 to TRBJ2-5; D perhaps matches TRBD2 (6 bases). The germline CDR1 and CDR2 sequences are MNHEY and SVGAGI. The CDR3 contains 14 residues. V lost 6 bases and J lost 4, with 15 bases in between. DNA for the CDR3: TGTGCCAGCAGAACGGGGGAGTCAGCAGAGACCCAGTACTTC. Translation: CASRTGESAETQYF.

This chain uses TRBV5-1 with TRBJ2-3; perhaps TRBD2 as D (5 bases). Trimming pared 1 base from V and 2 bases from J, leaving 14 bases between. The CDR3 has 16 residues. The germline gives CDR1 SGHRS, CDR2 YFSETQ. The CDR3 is CASSLRWLADTDTQYF. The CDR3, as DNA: TGCGCCAGCAGCTTGCGGTGGCTAGCAGACACAGATACGCAGTATTTT.

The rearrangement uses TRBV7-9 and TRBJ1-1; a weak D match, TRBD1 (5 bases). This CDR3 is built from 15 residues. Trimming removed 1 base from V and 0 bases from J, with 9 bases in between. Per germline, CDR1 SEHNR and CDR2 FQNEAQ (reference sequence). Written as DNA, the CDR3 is TGTGCCAGCAGCTTAGTTTCAGGGATGAACACTGAAGCTTTCTTT. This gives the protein CASSLVSGMNTEAFF. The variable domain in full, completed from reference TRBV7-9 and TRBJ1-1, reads DTGVSQNPRHKITKRGQNVTFRCDPISEHNRLYWYRQTLGQGPEFLTYFQNEAQLEKSRLLSDRFSAERPKGSFSTLEIQRTEQGDSAMYLCASSLVSGMNTEAFFGQGTRLTVV.

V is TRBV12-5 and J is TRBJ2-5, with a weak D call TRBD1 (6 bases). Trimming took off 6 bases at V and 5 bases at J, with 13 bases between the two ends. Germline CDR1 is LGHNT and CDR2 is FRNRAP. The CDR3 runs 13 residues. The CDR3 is CASGGAVEETQYF. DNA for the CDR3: TGTGCTAGTGGGGGGGCTGTGGAGGAGACCCAGTACTTC.

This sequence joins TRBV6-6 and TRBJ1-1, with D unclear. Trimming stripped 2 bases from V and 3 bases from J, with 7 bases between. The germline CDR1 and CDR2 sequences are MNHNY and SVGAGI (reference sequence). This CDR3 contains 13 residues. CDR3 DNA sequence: TGTGCCAGCAGTTACGTAATAGACACTGAAGCTTTCTTT. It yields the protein CASSYVIDTEAFF.

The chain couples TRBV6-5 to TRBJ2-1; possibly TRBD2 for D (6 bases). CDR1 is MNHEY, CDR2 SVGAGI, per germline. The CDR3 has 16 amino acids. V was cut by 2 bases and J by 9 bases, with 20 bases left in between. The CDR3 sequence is CASSYPSGSTRGEQFF. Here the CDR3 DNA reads TGTGCCAGCAGTTACCCCAGCGGGTCCACACGGGGTGAGCAGTTCTTC.

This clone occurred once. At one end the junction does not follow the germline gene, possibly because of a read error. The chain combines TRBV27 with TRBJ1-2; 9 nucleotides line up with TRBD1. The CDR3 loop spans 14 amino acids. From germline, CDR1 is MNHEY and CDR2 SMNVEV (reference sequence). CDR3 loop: CASSRDRDAYGYAF. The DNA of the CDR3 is TGTGCCAGCAGTCGGGACAGGGATGCCTATGGCTACGCCTTC.

The CDR3: CATADRTREAFF. The CDR3 nucleotides read TGTGCCACCGCGGACAGAACCCGGGAAGCTTTCTTT. The chain is built from TRBV28 and TRBJ1-1; tentatively, D is TRBD1 (6 bases). The CDR3 contains 12 residues. The V gene lost 10 bases and the J gene lost 8 bases, with 17 bases spanning the gap. The V gene's germline CDR1 is MDHEN and CDR2 SYDVKM.

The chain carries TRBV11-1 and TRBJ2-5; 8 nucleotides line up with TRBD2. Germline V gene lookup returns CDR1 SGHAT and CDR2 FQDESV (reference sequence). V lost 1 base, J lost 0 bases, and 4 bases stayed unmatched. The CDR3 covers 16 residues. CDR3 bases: TGTGCCAGCAGCTTAGGTTGGCGGGAGGACCAAGAGACCCAGTACTTC. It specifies CASSLGWREDQETQYF.

The CDR3 DNA reads as TGTGCCTGGACACAAGGACTAGCGGGTGGACCCATCTACAATGAGCAGTTCTTC. Amino acid sequence: CAWTQGLAGGPIYNEQFF. V and J are TRBV30 and TRBJ2-1, with 11 bases matching TRBD2. Trimming cost V 4 bases and J 3 bases; bases outside gene matches: 14. CDR1 GTSNPN and CDR2 SVGIG come from the germline V gene (reference sequence). The CDR3 is made up of 18 amino acids.

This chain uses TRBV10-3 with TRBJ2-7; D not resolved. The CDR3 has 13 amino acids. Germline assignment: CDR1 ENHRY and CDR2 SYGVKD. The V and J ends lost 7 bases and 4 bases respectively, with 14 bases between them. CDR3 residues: CAIKTPEDYEQYF. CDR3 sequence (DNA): TGTGCCATCAAAACACCTGAGGATTACGAGCAGTACTTC.

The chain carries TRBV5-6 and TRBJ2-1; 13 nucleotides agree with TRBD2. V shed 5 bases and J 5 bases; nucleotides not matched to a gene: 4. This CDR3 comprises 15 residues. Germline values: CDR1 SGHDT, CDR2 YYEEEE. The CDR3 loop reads CASSRGLAGDNEQFF. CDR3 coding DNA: TGTGCCAGCAGTCGAGGACTAGCGGGGGACAATGAGCAGTTCTTC.

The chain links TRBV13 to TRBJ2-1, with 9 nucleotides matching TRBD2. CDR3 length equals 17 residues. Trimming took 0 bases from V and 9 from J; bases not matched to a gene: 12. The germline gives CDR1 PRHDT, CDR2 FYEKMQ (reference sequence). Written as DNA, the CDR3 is TGTGCCAGCAGCTTAGGCCGTGCTAGCGGGATTGGTGGTGAGCAGTTCTTC. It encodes CASSLGRASGIGGEQFF.

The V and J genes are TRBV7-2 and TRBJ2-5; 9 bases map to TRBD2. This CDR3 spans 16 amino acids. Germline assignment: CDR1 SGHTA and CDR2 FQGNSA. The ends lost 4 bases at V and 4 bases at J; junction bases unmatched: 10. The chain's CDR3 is CASSSSLGGRGETQYF. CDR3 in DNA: TGTGCCAGCAGCTCATCTCTGGGCGGGAGGGGAGAGACCCAGTACTTC.

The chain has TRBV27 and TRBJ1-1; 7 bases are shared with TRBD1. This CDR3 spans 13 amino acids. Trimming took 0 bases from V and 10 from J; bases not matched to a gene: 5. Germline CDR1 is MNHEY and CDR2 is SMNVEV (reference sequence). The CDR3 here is CASSLSEDRRAFF. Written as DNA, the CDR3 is TGTGCCAGCAGTTTATCGGAGGACAGGAGAGCTTTCTTT.

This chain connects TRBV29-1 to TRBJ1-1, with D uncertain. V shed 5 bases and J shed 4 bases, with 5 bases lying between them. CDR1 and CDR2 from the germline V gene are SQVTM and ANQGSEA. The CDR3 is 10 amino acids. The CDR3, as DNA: TGCAGCGTTACTAGCACTGAAGCTTTCTTT. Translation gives CSVTSTEAFF.

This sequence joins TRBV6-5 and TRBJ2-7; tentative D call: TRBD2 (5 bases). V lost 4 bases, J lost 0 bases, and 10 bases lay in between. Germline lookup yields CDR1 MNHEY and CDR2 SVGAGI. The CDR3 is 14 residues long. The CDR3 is CASSSRRSSYEQYF. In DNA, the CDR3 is TGTGCCAGCAGTTCTAGGAGGAGCTCCTACGAGCAGTACTTC.

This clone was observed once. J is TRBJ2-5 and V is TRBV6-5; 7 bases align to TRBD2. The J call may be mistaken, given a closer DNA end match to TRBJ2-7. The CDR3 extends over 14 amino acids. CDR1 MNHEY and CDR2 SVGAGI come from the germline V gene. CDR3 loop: CASSRPGLLYEQYF. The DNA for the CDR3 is TGTGCCAGCAGTCGTCCGGGACTACTCTACGAGCAGTACTTC.

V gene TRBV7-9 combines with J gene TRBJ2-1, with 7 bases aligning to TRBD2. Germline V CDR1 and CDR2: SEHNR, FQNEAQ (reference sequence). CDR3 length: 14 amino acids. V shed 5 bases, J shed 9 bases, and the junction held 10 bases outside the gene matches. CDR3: CASSIGEGLVEQFF. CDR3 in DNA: TGTGCCAGCAGCATAGGGGAGGGACTGGTTGAGCAGTTCTTC.

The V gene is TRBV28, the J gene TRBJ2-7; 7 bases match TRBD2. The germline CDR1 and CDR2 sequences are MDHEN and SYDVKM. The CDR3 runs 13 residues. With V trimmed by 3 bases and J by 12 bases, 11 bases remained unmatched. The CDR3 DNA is TGTGCCAGCAGTTTGAGTAGCGGGCTCGGTTCGTACTTC. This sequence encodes CASSLSSGLGSYF.